The source of this T cell receptor (beta chain) is a study of beta chain features in type 1 diabetes. V shed 6 bases, J shed 3 bases, and the junction held 8 bases outside the gene matches. In germline, CDR1 is SGDLS, CDR2 YYNGEE. CDR3 length: 15 amino acids. The isolated RNA, all of it, was reverse transcribed, so expressed TCRB transcripts were what got sequenced. Generated by immunoSEQ multiplex PCR, the TCRdb table keeps only in-frame clones and is missing some. There are under 550,000 clones in the sample; more than 9.5% occur only once, and over 0.035% lies in the top ten. What was sequenced was naive CD4+ T cells from blood. The clonotype was recovered from a woman between 18 and 30 years old in good health. This chain links TRBV9 with TRBJ2-3; 9 bases map to TRBD1. The CDR3 coding sequence is TGTGCCAGCACCGCAACAGGGGGCCGAACAGATACGCAGTATTTT. It is translated as CASTATGGRTDTQYF.